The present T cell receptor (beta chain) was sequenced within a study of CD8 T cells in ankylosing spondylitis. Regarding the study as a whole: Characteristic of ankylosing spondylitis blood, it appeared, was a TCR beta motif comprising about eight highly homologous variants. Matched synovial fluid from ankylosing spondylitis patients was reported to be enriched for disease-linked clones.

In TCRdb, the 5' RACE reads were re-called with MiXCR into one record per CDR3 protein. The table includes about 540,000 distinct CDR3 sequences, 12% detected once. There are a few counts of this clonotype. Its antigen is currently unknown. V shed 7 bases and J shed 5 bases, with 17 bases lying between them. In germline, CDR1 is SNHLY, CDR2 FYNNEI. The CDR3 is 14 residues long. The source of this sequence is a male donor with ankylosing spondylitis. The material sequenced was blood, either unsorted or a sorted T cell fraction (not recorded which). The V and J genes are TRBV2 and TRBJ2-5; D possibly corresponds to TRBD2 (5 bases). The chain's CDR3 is CASNTDRGRETQYF. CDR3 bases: TGTGCCAGCAATACGGATCGAGGGCGGGAGACCCAGTACTTC.